What follows are 5 T cell receptor beta chains derived from one specimen sequenced in a study of Ad26.COV2.S vaccination and SARS-CoV-2 variants. The treatment denotes: over 15 received Ad26.COV2.S at low or high dose, single or two shots; about 5 received placebo; per-sample allocation not given. Samples came from day 63 after the first vaccine or placebo injection. Sequencing was performed with immunoSEQ multiplex PCR; in TCRdb, only in-frame clones are kept and a portion is missing. The repertoire includes a few hundred thousand clones, around nine tenths of them detected once, and about 3.4% sits in the top ten. The sequenced sample was peripheral blood, obtained in a trial of Ad26.COV2.S vaccine versus placebo. The receptors here all came from a person aged 18-65 years who received the Ad26.COV2.S COVID-19 vaccine or a placebo.

The V and J genes are TRBV19 and TRBJ1-6; TRBD1 matches at 7 bases. CDR1 is LNHDA and CDR2 is SQIVND in the germline V gene (reference sequence). The CDR3 is 14 amino acids. V dropped 6 bases and J dropped 6; count of bases not matched to a gene: 5. The DNA for the CDR3 is TGTGCCAGTAGGCCGGGACAGCTTAATTCACCCCTCCACTTT. Residues: CASRPGQLNSPLHF.

The table lists this clone with a few counts. The same CDR3 arises from other DNA sequences in this sample as well. The CDR3 coding sequence is TGTGCCAGCAGCCAAGCGGGGAACACTGAAGCTTTCTTT. Its protein product is CASSQAGNTEAFF. This chain joins TRBV3-1 (or the pseudogene TRBV3-2) and TRBJ1-1; no clear D gene. The CDR3 runs to 13 residues. Germline CDR1 reads LGHDT; CDR2 reads YNNKEL (reference sequence). The V end lost 1 base, the J end lost 1 base, and 4 bases lay between the germline ends.

V gene TRBV6-4 combines with J gene TRBJ1-2; D gene uncertain. The CDR3 is 12 residues long. Germline lookup yields CDR1 MRHNA and CDR2 SNTAGT. The V end lost 7 bases, the J end lost 3 bases, and 9 bases lay between the germline ends. The CDR3 is CASKEGYYGYTF. In DNA, the CDR3 is TGTGCCAGCAAGGAAGGCTACTATGGCTACACCTTC.

The rearrangement uses TRBV27 and TRBJ2-3; 10 bases align to TRBD1. CDR1 is MNHEY and CDR2 is SMNVEV in the germline V gene (reference sequence). The junction had 16 bases not matched to a gene; V was cut back by 6 bases and J by 4 bases. The CDR3 is made up of 18 amino acids. CDR3 in amino acids: CASRKRTGGYLRADTQYF. The CDR3 coding sequence is TGTGCCAGCAGGAAAAGGACAGGGGGTTATCTTAGGGCAGATACGCAGTATTTT.

The table lists this clone with a few counts. Other DNA sequences in the sample encode the same CDR3. V usage is TRBV4-1 and J usage is TRBJ2-2; possible D gene TRBD2, 6 bases. CDR1 MGHRA and CDR2 YSYEKL come from the germline V gene. The CDR3 length is 15 residues. The germline V and J ends were trimmed by 2 bases and 2 bases, with 9 bases remaining between them. The CDR3 sequence: CASSQPGLNTGELFF. The DNA for the CDR3 is TGCGCCAGCAGCCAACCGGGACTTAACACCGGGGAGCTGTTTTTT.